Sequencing of this T cell receptor beta chain was carried out in a study of PD-L1 blockade in urothelial cancer. The CDR3 totals 13 residues. CDR1 and CDR2 from the germline V gene are SQVTM and ANQGSEA. V gave up 5 bases and J gave up 6 bases, with 14 bases separating them. Specified time point: pretreatment peripheral blood. The method was immunoSEQ multiplex PCR; TCRdb's version includes in-frame clones alone and lacks a portion of them. The sample includes tens of thousands of clones, 70% to 90% of them seen just once. This chain links TRBV29-1 with TRBJ2-1; D gene ambiguous. The sample here was PBMCs, taken around atezolizumab (anti-PD-L1) treatment. This TCR was recovered from a man in his sixties or seventies with urothelial cancer. The CDR3 bases are TGCAGCGTTCCGAGGCCCGGTGGCAATGAGCAGTTCTTC. Translating gives CSVPRPGGNEQFF.